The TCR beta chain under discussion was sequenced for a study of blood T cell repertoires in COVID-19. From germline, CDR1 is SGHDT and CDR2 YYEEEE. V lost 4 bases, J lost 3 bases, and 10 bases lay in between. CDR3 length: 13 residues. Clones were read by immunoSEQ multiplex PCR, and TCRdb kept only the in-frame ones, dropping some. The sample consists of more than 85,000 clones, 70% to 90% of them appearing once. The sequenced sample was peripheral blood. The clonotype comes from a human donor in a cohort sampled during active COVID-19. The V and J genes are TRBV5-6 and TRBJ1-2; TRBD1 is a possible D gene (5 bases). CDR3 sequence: CASSQSRDYGYTF. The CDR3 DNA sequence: TGTGCCAGCAGCCAGTCCAGGGACTATGGCTACACCTTC.